This entry lists 9 T cell receptor beta chains sequenced from one sample in a study of blood T cell repertoires in COVID-19. Clones were sequenced by immunoSEQ multiplex PCR, and TCRdb holds only the in-frame ones, with some missing. The table records approximately 260,000 clones, approximately 88% of them present only once. The sample comprised PBMCs or T cells enriched from blood (not recorded which). The receptors originated from a woman between 40 and 50 years old with acute COVID-19.

The chain is built from TRBV5-1 and TRBJ2-2; 7 bases are shared with TRBD1. The V gene's germline CDR1 is SGHRS and CDR2 YFSETQ. The J segment lost 3 bases and the V segment lost 0 bases, leaving 8 bases of the junction unmatched. This CDR3 is 17 amino acids long. The CDR3 is CASSLVGDSYDTGELFF. CDR3 DNA sequence: TGCGCCAGCAGCTTGGTAGGGGACAGCTATGACACCGGGGAGCTGTTTTTT. Combining the CDR3 with reference TRBV5-1 and TRBJ2-2 gives the whole variable domain KAGVTQTPRYLIKTRGQQVTLSCSPISGHRSVSWYQQTPGQGLQFLFEYFSETQRNKGNFPGRFSGRQFSNSRSEMNVSTLELGDSALYLCASSLVGDSYDTGELFFGEGSRLTVL.

V usage is TRBV28 and J usage is TRBJ1-6, with D possibly TRBD1 on 5 matching bases. The CDR3 totals 18 residues. Germline-derived CDR1 and CDR2 are MDHEN and SYDVKM. The V end lost 5 bases, the J end lost 0 bases, and 17 bases lay between the germline ends. In DNA, the CDR3 is TGTGCCAGCAGTCTACCGAAGGGGTCACACTCCTATAATTCACCCCTCCACTTT. Translation: CASSLPKGSHSYNSPLHF. Drawing the rest from reference TRBV28 and TRBJ1-6, the complete variable domain is DVKVTQSSRYLVKRTGEKVFLECVQDMDHENMFWYRQDPGLGLRLIYFSYDVKMKEKGDIPEGYSVSREKKERFSLILESASTNQTSMYLCASSLPKGSHSYNSPLHFGNGTRLTVT.

The chain joins TRBV23-1 to TRBJ2-3; tentative D call: TRBD2 (5 bases). TRBV23-1 carries the ORF label, with uncertain function. The CDR3 contains 15 residues. Trimming shortened V by 0 bases and J by 3 bases, and 10 bases separated the two germline ends. The CDR3 sequence is CASSQSPLVTDTQYF. In DNA form, the CDR3 reads TGCGCCAGCAGTCAATCGCCACTAGTTACAGATACGCAGTATTTT.

This sequence joins TRBV30 and TRBJ2-4; 10 bases match TRBD1. The CDR3 totals 14 residues. CDR1 is GTSNPN, CDR2 SVGIG, per germline (reference sequence). V lost 7 bases, J lost 1 base, and 4 bases stayed unmatched. CDR3 sequence reads: CALGQGNAKNIQYF. CDR3 nucleotides: TGTGCCTTGGGACAGGGGAATGCCAAAAACATTCAGTACTTC.

The rearrangement uses TRBV6-1 and TRBJ2-7, with a weak D call TRBD1 (5 bases). CDR3 length equals 14 residues. Germline CDR1 is MNHNS and CDR2 is SASEGT. V lost 3 bases and J lost 2, with 11 bases in between. CDR3 region: CASSDTGYTYEQYF. DNA of the CDR3: TGTGCCAGCAGTGACACAGGTTACACCTACGAGCAGTACTTC.

Details on this clone: The DNA is left out, because the CDR3 cannot be placed on it with certainty; the CDR3 is given as TCRdb lists it. The chain combines TRBV21-1 with TRBJ2-5; the table's TRBD1 call for D was not verified on the DNA. TRBV21-1 is a recognized pseudogene. The CDR3 has 17 amino acids, counting both end residues. This CDR3 is CASSKAWAQGAGETQYF.

This clone was detected only a few times. The V and J genes are TRBV30 and TRBJ2-2; unclear D gene. The CDR3 sequence is 11 residues long. With 5 bases removed from V and 7 bases from J, the gap between germline ends came to 8 bases. Germline CDR1 and CDR2: GTSNPN and SVGIG (reference sequence). CDR3 protein: CAWASIGELFF. CDR3 nucleotide sequence: TGTGCCTGGGCTAGTATCGGGGAGCTGTTTTTT.

The J gene is TRBJ1-3, the V gene TRBV19, with no clear D. The CDR3 spans 15 residues. Germline V lookup: CDR1 LNHDA, CDR2 SQIVND (reference sequence). Trimming shortened V by 4 bases and J by 0 bases, and 10 bases separated the two germline ends. The DNA for the CDR3 is TGTGCCAGTAGTAACTCATGGAGCTCTGGAAACACCATATATTTT. It yields the protein CASSNSWSSGNTIYF.

V is TRBV28 and J is TRBJ1-1; the D gene is possibly TRBD1 (5 bases). This CDR3 is 14 amino acids long. V was trimmed by 3 bases and J by 5 bases, leaving 13 bases between them. From germline, CDR1 is MDHEN and CDR2 SYDVKM. The CDR3 sequence: CASSFVGGRTEAFF. CDR3 DNA sequence: TGTGCCAGCAGTTTTGTCGGGGGTCGGACTGAAGCTTTCTTT.